A selection of T cell receptor beta chains follows, all from one sample in a study of blood T cell repertoires in COVID-19. The data were produced by immunoSEQ multiplex PCR, yet TCRdb's version contains in-frame clones alone and is incomplete. The table has around 60,000 clones, around 80% seen once. The sample was peripheral blood. The receptors come from a man aged 25 to 45 with COVID-19, enrolled during active disease. CDR3s include the opening cysteine and the closing phenylalanine or tryptophan. Fields, in order: D gene, J gene, V gene, clone size, CDR3 DNA, CDR3 protein. The D gene is left open where the match is weak. Size is stated for part of the rows, as once, few or many counts, or as a class when the clone is expanded.

d_call: TRBD1; j_call: TRBJ2-1; v_call: TRBV7-2; clone_size: .; cdr3_nt: TGTGCCAGCAGCTACGACAGGGCCAATGAGCAGTTCTTC; cdr3_aa: CASSYDRANEQFF
d_call: .; j_call: TRBJ2-5; v_call: TRBV5-4; clone_size: few; cdr3_nt: TGTGCCAGCAGCCCGAACCGGGACTCCGAGACCCAGTACTTC; cdr3_aa: CASSPNRDSETQYF
d_call: .; j_call: TRBJ2-5; v_call: TRBV7-9; clone_size: .; cdr3_nt: TGTGCCAGCAGCGAAGGAGGTGGCGGAGAGACCCAGTACTTC; cdr3_aa: CASSEGGGGETQYF
d_call: .; j_call: TRBJ2-3; v_call: TRBV28; clone_size: .; cdr3_nt: TGTGCCAGCAGTTTTCAGTACCCCGGGGGACTTGGCACAGATACGCAGTATTTT; cdr3_aa: CASSFQYPGGLGTDTQYF
d_call: TRBD1; j_call: TRBJ2-2; v_call: TRBV29-1; clone_size: .; cdr3_nt: TGCAGCGTCTCCGGACAGGGACCGAACACCGGGGAGCTGTTTTTT; cdr3_aa: CSVSGQGPNTGELFF
d_call: .; j_call: TRBJ1-6; v_call: TRBV30; clone_size: .; cdr3_nt: TGTGCCTGGAGTGGTGGGTCCGGGGGTTTCGCGTCACCCCTCCACTTT; cdr3_aa: CAWSGGSGGFASPLHF
d_call: .; j_call: TRBJ2-7; v_call: TRBV4-1; clone_size: once; cdr3_nt: TGCGCCAGCAGCCAAGTCCGGGGAGAGTACGAGCAGTACTTC; cdr3_aa: CASSQVRGEYEQYF
d_call: TRBD1; j_call: TRBJ1-5; v_call: TRBV2; clone_size: .; cdr3_nt: TGTGCCAGCAGGGCCCGGGACAGGGGTGGCCAGCCCCAGCATTTT; cdr3_aa: CASRARDRGGQPQHF
d_call: TRBD1; j_call: TRBJ2-5; v_call: TRBV5-1; clone_size: .; cdr3_nt: TGCGCCAGCAGCTTCGCACCCCGAGACAGGGGGAAGGAGACCCAGTACTTC; cdr3_aa: CASSFAPRDRGKETQYF
d_call: .; j_call: TRBJ2-7; v_call: TRBV12-1; clone_size: .; cdr3_nt: TGTGCCAGCAGCGACGACGGCAGCAGCGACGAGCAGTACTTC; cdr3_aa: CASSDDGSSDEQYF
d_call: .; j_call: TRBJ2-1; v_call: TRBV27; clone_size: many; cdr3_nt: TGTGCCAGCAGCCCCGGCAGAGGGCGGAATGAGCAGTTCTTC; cdr3_aa: CASSPGRGRNEQFF
d_call: TRBD1; j_call: TRBJ1-4; v_call: TRBV18; clone_size: .; cdr3_nt: TGTGCCAGCGCCCGGACAGGATTTAATGAAAAACTGTTTTTT; cdr3_aa: CASARTGFNEKLFF
d_call: .; j_call: TRBJ1-1; v_call: TRBV25-1; clone_size: .; cdr3_nt: TGTGCCAGCAGTGACAGGGGGAACACTGAAGCTTTCTTT; cdr3_aa: CASSDRGNTEAFF
d_call: .; j_call: TRBJ1-6; v_call: TRBV11-2; clone_size: .; cdr3_nt: TGTGCCAGCAGCTTGGGGCCCCATCGGAATTCACCCCTCCACTTT; cdr3_aa: CASSLGPHRNSPLHF
d_call: TRBD2; j_call: TRBJ2-5; v_call: TRBV6-5; clone_size: .; cdr3_nt: TGTGCCAGCAGACGCGGGGAGGGGACCCAGTACTTC; cdr3_aa: CASRRGEGTQYF
d_call: TRBD1; j_call: TRBJ1-4; v_call: TRBV11-2; clone_size: .; cdr3_nt: TGTGCCAGCAGCTTAGGGACAGGGGGCGATGAAAAACTGTTTTTT; cdr3_aa: CASSLGTGGDEKLFF
d_call: .; j_call: TRBJ2-2; v_call: TRBV27; clone_size: .; cdr3_nt: TGTGCCAGCAGTTTACAGGGGACGATCACCGGGGAGCTGTTTTTT; cdr3_aa: CASSLQGTITGELFF
d_call: TRBD2; j_call: TRBJ2-2; v_call: TRBV7-3; clone_size: .; cdr3_nt: TGTGCCAGCAGCTCACTAGCGGGAGATACCGGGGAGCTGTTTTTT; cdr3_aa: CASSSLAGDTGELFF
d_call: TRBD1; j_call: TRBJ1-1; v_call: TRBV7-9; clone_size: .; cdr3_nt: TGTGCCAGCAGCTTAGGGCAGGGGGGATCTGAAGCTTTCTTT; cdr3_aa: CASSLGQGGSEAFF
d_call: .; j_call: TRBJ1-3; v_call: TRBV7-9; clone_size: few; cdr3_nt: TGTGCCAGCAGCCTGGGGGGGCAGGGCCGAAGCTCTGGAAACACCATATATTTT; cdr3_aa: CASSLGGQGRSSGNTIYF
d_call: .; j_call: TRBJ1-2; v_call: TRBV19; clone_size: .; cdr3_nt: TGTGCCAGTAGTTCGACAGGTACTGGTGAGAGCTACACCTTC; cdr3_aa: CASSSTGTGESYTF
d_call: .; j_call: TRBJ1-6; v_call: TRBV27; clone_size: .; cdr3_nt: TGTGCCAGCAGTTCGAGGGGGGGGAATTCACCCCTCCACTTT; cdr3_aa: CASSSRGGNSPLHF
d_call: TRBD2; j_call: TRBJ2-7; v_call: TRBV4-1; clone_size: .; cdr3_nt: TGCGCCAGCAGCCAAGATGGGGCGGGGGACGAGCAGTACTTC; cdr3_aa: CASSQDGAGDEQYF
d_call: .; j_call: TRBJ2-7; v_call: TRBV3-1/TRBV3-2; clone_size: few; cdr3_nt: TGTGCCAGCAGCCCCCTTAACGGAGTGGAAGAGCAGTACTTC; cdr3_aa: CASSPLNGVEEQYF
d_call: TRBD1; j_call: TRBJ1-6; v_call: TRBV2; clone_size: .; cdr3_nt: TGTGCCAGCAGCGGAGGGGGACAGGGCGCCTCACCCCTCCACTTT; cdr3_aa: CASSGGGQGASPLHF
d_call: TRBD1; j_call: TRBJ2-7; v_call: TRBV4-1; clone_size: .; cdr3_nt: TGCGCCAGCAGCCAAGATTCAGGGGGCTACGAGCAGTACTTC; cdr3_aa: CASSQDSGGYEQYF
d_call: TRBD2; j_call: TRBJ2-3; v_call: TRBV11-3; clone_size: .; cdr3_nt: TGTGCCAGCTCTCTCGGGACTAGCCGCACAGATACGCAGTATTTT; cdr3_aa: CASSLGTSRTDTQYF
d_call: .; j_call: TRBJ2-5; v_call: TRBV5-4; clone_size: once; cdr3_nt: TGTGCCAGCAGCTTGGTTAGCACAGGGAACCAAGAGACCCAGTACTTC; cdr3_aa: CASSLVSTGNQETQYF
d_call: .; j_call: TRBJ1-6; v_call: TRBV28; clone_size: .; cdr3_nt: TGTGCCAGCAGTACCCCCGGGGGGCGTTCACCCCTCCACTTT; cdr3_aa: CASSTPGGRSPLHF
d_call: .; j_call: TRBJ2-1; v_call: TRBV24-1; clone_size: once; cdr3_nt: TGTGCCACCAGTGATTATAGCGGCCGCTCCTACAATGAGCAGTTCTTC; cdr3_aa: CATSDYSGRSYNEQFF
d_call: .; j_call: TRBJ1-1; v_call: TRBV24-1; clone_size: .; cdr3_nt: TGTGCCACCAGTGGCGATGGGCGACAAGCTTTCTTT; cdr3_aa: CATSGDGRQAFF
d_call: TRBD1; j_call: TRBJ2-7; v_call: TRBV18; clone_size: .; cdr3_nt: TGTGCCAGCTCACTACGAACAGGGGACGCCTCCTACGAGCAGTACTTC; cdr3_aa: CASSLRTGDASYEQYF
d_call: TRBD1; j_call: TRBJ2-5; v_call: TRBV5-6; clone_size: .; cdr3_nt: TGTGCCAGCAGCCCGGACAGGGGGTTATCAGAGACCCAGTACTTC; cdr3_aa: CASSPDRGLSETQYF
d_call: .; j_call: TRBJ2-4; v_call: TRBV28; clone_size: .; cdr3_nt: TGTGCCAGCCGGGGGGCGTGGAACATTCAGTACTTC; cdr3_aa: CASRGAWNIQYF
d_call: TRBD1; j_call: TRBJ1-6; v_call: TRBV29-1; clone_size: .; cdr3_nt: TGCAGCGTTGGGGACAGCTCCTATAATTCACCCCTCCACTTT; cdr3_aa: CSVGDSSYNSPLHF
d_call: .; j_call: TRBJ1-3; v_call: TRBV27; clone_size: .; cdr3_nt: TGTGCCAGCGCCGATAGTTACACCATATATTTT; cdr3_aa: CASADSYTIYF
d_call: TRBD1; j_call: TRBJ2-5; v_call: TRBV2; clone_size: .; cdr3_nt: TGTGCCAGCAGTGTCGGGACAGGGGGCACGGGGGAGACCCAGTACTTC; cdr3_aa: CASSVGTGGTGETQYF
d_call: .; j_call: TRBJ2-5; v_call: TRBV4-1; clone_size: .; cdr3_nt: TGCGCCAGCAGCCAACCAGGGGAAGAGACCCAGTACTTC; cdr3_aa: CASSQPGEETQYF
d_call: TRBD1; j_call: TRBJ1-2; v_call: TRBV28; clone_size: .; cdr3_nt: TGTGCCAGCAGTCCGACGGCCACAGGGGGCGCATTTGGCTACACCTTC; cdr3_aa: CASSPTATGGAFGYTF
d_call: .; j_call: TRBJ2-1; v_call: TRBV12-3/TRBV12-4; clone_size: .; cdr3_nt: TGTGCCAGCAGCCCAGCCTACAATGAGCAGTTCTTC; cdr3_aa: CASSPAYNEQFF
d_call: TRBD1; j_call: TRBJ2-7; v_call: TRBV5-4; clone_size: .; cdr3_nt: TGTGCCAGCAGAGACAGGGGGGGCTACGAGCAGTACTTC; cdr3_aa: CASRDRGGYEQYF
d_call: TRBD2; j_call: TRBJ2-5; v_call: TRBV4-1; clone_size: .; cdr3_nt: TGCGCCAGCAGCCCCCCTAGCGGGGGGGGACGAGAGACCCAGTACTTC; cdr3_aa: CASSPPSGGGRETQYF
d_call: .; j_call: TRBJ2-4; v_call: TRBV11-3; clone_size: .; cdr3_nt: TGTGCCAGCAGCCCCCTCCTGGGGAGTGTAGTGGGGAACATTCAGTACTTC; cdr3_aa: CASSPLLGSVVGNIQYF
d_call: TRBD2; j_call: TRBJ2-3; v_call: TRBV6-5; clone_size: .; cdr3_nt: TGTGCCAGCAGTTATTTGAGGGGAGGGAATACGCAGTATTTT; cdr3_aa: CASSYLRGGNTQYF
d_call: .; j_call: TRBJ2-5; v_call: TRBV12-3/TRBV12-4; clone_size: .; cdr3_nt: TGTGCCAGCAGTTTCTATGAGACCCAGTACTTC; cdr3_aa: CASSFYETQYF
d_call: .; j_call: TRBJ1-6; v_call: TRBV27; clone_size: .; cdr3_nt: TGTGCCAGCAGTATTCTCACCAGATTGGGGTCTGGGGCCATGTCACCCCTCCACTTT; cdr3_aa: CASSILTRLGSGAMSPLHF
d_call: .; j_call: TRBJ1-1; v_call: TRBV2; clone_size: .; cdr3_nt: TGTGCCAGCAGTCGGGGAGTCCGCACTGAAGCTTTCTTT; cdr3_aa: CASSRGVRTEAFF
d_call: TRBD1; j_call: TRBJ2-4; v_call: TRBV5-1; clone_size: .; cdr3_nt: TGCGCCAGCAGCTTTCGCGGACCGGGACAGGGAGCCAAAAACATTCAGTACTTC; cdr3_aa: CASSFRGPGQGAKNIQYF
d_call: .; j_call: TRBJ1-2; v_call: TRBV5-6; clone_size: .; cdr3_nt: TGTGCCAGCAGCTTGGTTGGGGGGGCGACCTATGGCTACACCTTC; cdr3_aa: CASSLVGGATYGYTF
d_call: TRBD1; j_call: TRBJ1-4; v_call: TRBV19; clone_size: .; cdr3_nt: TGTGCCAGTAGTTCCCGACAGGGGGCTGGTGAAAAACTGTTTTTT; cdr3_aa: CASSSRQGAGEKLFF
d_call: .; j_call: TRBJ2-1; v_call: TRBV19; clone_size: .; cdr3_nt: TGTGCCAGTACTCCAGCGACCGTTTATTACAATGAGCAGTTCTTC; cdr3_aa: CASTPATVYYNEQFF
d_call: .; j_call: TRBJ2-3; v_call: TRBV9; clone_size: .; cdr3_nt: TGTGCCAGCAGCGTAGAAGGGGGTTCCGCCTCAGATACGCAGTATTTT; cdr3_aa: CASSVEGGSASDTQYF
d_call: .; j_call: TRBJ2-1; v_call: TRBV6-5; clone_size: .; cdr3_nt: TGTGCCAGCAGTTCAGGACAGCAAACAAACAATGAGCAGTTCTTC; cdr3_aa: CASSSGQQTNNEQFF
d_call: .; j_call: TRBJ2-5; v_call: TRBV6-1; clone_size: .; cdr3_nt: TGTGCCAGCAGTGAAGTGGGGCCGGAGACCCAGTACTTC; cdr3_aa: CASSEVGPETQYF
d_call: TRBD1; j_call: TRBJ2-2; v_call: TRBV23-1; clone_size: .; cdr3_nt: TGCGCCAGCACCTTAACCTGGACAGGGTCTAACGGGGAGCTGTTTTTT; cdr3_aa: CASTLTWTGSNGELFF
d_call: TRBD2; j_call: TRBJ2-1; v_call: TRBV7-8; clone_size: .; cdr3_nt: TGTGCCAGCAGCTTGGGACCGGGACTAGCGGGAGAGAGACCCCACAATGAGCAGTTCTTC; cdr3_aa: CASSLGPGLAGERPHNEQFF
d_call: TRBD2; j_call: TRBJ2-5; v_call: TRBV10-2; clone_size: .; cdr3_nt: TGCGCCAGCAGTGAGAGGTGGACTAGCGGGTTCCAAGAGACCCAGTACTTC; cdr3_aa: CASSERWTSGFQETQYF